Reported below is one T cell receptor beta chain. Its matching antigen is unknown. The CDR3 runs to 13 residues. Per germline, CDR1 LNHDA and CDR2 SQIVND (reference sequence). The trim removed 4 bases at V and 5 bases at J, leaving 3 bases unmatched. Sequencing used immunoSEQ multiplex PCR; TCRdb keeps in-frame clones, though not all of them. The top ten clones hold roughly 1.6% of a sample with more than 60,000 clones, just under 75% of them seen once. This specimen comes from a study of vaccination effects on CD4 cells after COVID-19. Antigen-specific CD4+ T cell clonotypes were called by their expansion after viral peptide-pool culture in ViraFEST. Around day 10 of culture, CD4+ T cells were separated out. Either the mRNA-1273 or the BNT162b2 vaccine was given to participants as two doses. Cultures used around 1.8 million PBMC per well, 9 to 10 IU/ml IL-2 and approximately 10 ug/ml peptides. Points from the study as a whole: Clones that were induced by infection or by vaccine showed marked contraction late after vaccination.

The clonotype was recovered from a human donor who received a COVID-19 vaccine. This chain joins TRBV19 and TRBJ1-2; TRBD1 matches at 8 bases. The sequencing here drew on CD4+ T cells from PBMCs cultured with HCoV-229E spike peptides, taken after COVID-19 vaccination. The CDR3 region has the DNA TGTGCCAGTAGTACCCGGACAGGGTATGGCTACACCTTC. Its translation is CASSTRTGYGYTF.